The clone carrying this T cell receptor (beta chain) has more than one count but fewer than ten. Its antigen is currently unknown. The data stem from a study of CD8+ T cells in alopecia areata. Whole-study findings and limits: Patients showed less clear TCR sequence sharing than mice, possibly partly because of HLA diversity.

Extraction of RNA preceded its reverse transcription into cDNA, which served as the sequencing template. The assay was immunoSEQ multiplex PCR, and TCRdb's table has in-frame clones only and misses some. The data hold under 250,000 clones, with around three fifths observed a single time. The TCR sequence derives from a human donor with alopecia areata. The specimen comprised CD4+ T cells sorted from blood, sampled at week 0.

This CDR3 is CSVTRDRGRETQYF. DNA for the CDR3: TGCAGCGTCACCCGGGACAGGGGTAGGGAGACCCAGTACTTC. The chain links TRBV29-1 to TRBJ2-5; 10 bases fit TRBD1. V gave up 6 bases and J gave up 5 bases; unmatched junction bases: 9. The germline V gene encodes CDR1 SQVTM and CDR2 ANQGSEA. The CDR3 has 14 amino acids.